This entry is about one T cell receptor (beta chain). Its antigen remains unknown. Trimming left V 5 bases short and J 0 bases short, with 10 bases between. In germline, CDR1 is SEHNR, CDR2 FQNEAQ (reference sequence). The CDR3 has 14 residues. The sample is drawn from a study of cytomegalovirus exposure and HLA in healthy donors. Study outcomes and limitations: Based on reports, TCR beta sequences accurately predicted HLA-A and HLA-B alleles for most subjects.

PCR employed 60 Vbeta and 13 Jbeta primers. Sequenced by immunoSEQ multiplex PCR; TCRdb stores in-frame clones only, minus some. The sample has about 190,000 clones, 65% to 85% seen once; the top ten hold about 1.2%. The V gene is TRBV7-9, the J gene TRBJ1-1; unclear D gene. Sequenced material: PBMCs. The receptor was isolated from a boy aged 2 to 9 in good health and CMV-seronegative. CDR3: CASSPFRLNTEAFF. CDR3 sequence (DNA): TGTGCCAGCAGCCCGTTCAGGTTGAACACTGAAGCTTTCTTT.